This T cell receptor (beta chain) was recorded in a study of blood T cell repertoires in COVID-19. Study context: Material from acute and convalescent COVID-19 was sourced from the United States, Italy and Spain. T cells, B-cell-depleted T cells, or PBMCs supplied cDNA or gDNA.

This CDR3 contains 14 residues. The germline CDR1 and CDR2 sequences are LGHDT and YNNKEL (reference sequence). V lost 4 bases to trimming and J lost 1 base; unmatched junction nucleotides: 2. In the authors' workflow: Estimation of nucleated cell counts relied on the amplification of reference gene primers. Method: immunoSEQ multiplex PCR; TCRdb's copy keeps in-frame clones and lacks some. The V and J calls and the clone size are those of that table, but D and trimming were determined from the DNA. The sample yields about 110,000 clones, about 80% seen once. The rearrangement links TRBV3-1 (or the pseudogene TRBV3-2) to TRBJ2-3, with 7 bases that match TRBD1. The specimen was peripheral blood. This TCR was sampled from a woman aged 40 to 50 with acute or convalescent COVID-19. The CDR3 spells CASSPGTGTDTQYF. CDR3 coding DNA: TGTGCCAGCAGCCCCGGGACAGGCACAGATACGCAGTATTTT.